A single sample gave rise to the 22 T cell receptor beta chains below, sequenced in a study of shared clonotypes between healthy human individuals (TCRdb year 2020). Library method: the immunoSEQ multiplex PCR assay. TCRdb took over this immuneACCESS table, retaining in-frame rearrangements with V and J assigned. Such tables are incomplete; in checked studies, under half of the missing clones stem from an unresolved V gene, and the remainder is unexplained. In this sample the table shows 550,000 to 750,000 clones, around 95% of which occur a single time. The top ten hold about 0.11% of the sample. For the CD8 naive samples, CD45RO-negative cells were positively selected for CCR7, yielding a CD45RA+CCR7+ population from which TemRA cells were excluded. The source material was naive CD8+ T cells sorted from blood. The cell subset or site label for this specimen denotes: CD45RA+CCR7+. The receptor source for this set is a woman younger than 45 in good health.

This rearrangement joins TRBV5-4 to TRBJ2-2, with unresolved D. The CDR3 has 17 amino acids. V was pared by 4 bases and J by 6 bases, with 22 bases between. The germline V gene has CDR1 SGHNT and CDR2 YYREEE (reference sequence). The CDR3 sequence: CASSPLPGLAGSGELFF. The CDR3 DNA follows: TGTGCCAGCAGCCCACTCCCTGGGCTCGCTGGGTCCGGGGAGCTGTTTTTT.

The chain carries TRBV30 and TRBJ2-5; a weak D match, TRBD2 (7 bases). The germline V gene has CDR1 GTSNPN and CDR2 SVGIG (reference sequence). Trimming shortened V by 3 bases and J by 5 bases, and 16 bases separated the two germline ends. CDR3 length: 14 residues. The CDR3 is CAWSVGGRFETQYF. The CDR3, as DNA: TGTGCCTGGAGCGTCGGGGGGCGGTTTGAGACCCAGTACTTC.

This clone has only one observation. The V and J genes are TRBV30 and TRBJ2-1; 10 bases agree with TRBD1. The CDR3 length is 14 residues. The germline gives CDR1 GTSNPN, CDR2 SVGIG (reference sequence). The V segment lost 4 bases and the J segment 7 bases; nucleotides outside the gene matches: 7. CDR3 region: CAWTSGTGVNEQFF. CDR3 nucleotide sequence: TGTGCCTGGACATCAGGGACAGGGGTAAATGAGCAGTTCTTC. Full variable domain (missing parts from reference TRBV30 and TRBJ2-1): SQTIHQWPATLVQPVGSPLSLECTVEGTSNPNLYWYRQAAGRGLQLLFYSVGIGQISSEVPQNLSASRPQDRQFILSSKKLLLSDSGFYLCAWTSGTGVNEQFFGPGTRLTVL.

The chain recombines TRBV5-6 with TRBJ2-3; no firm D call. From germline, CDR1 is SGHDT and CDR2 YYEEEE. The CDR3 extends over 13 amino acids. Trimming left V 4 bases short and J 6 bases short, with 12 bases between. The CDR3: CASSPLEADTQYF. The CDR3 DNA reads TGTGCCAGCAGCCCCCTTGAGGCTGATACGCAGTATTTT. The variable domain in full, completed from reference TRBV5-6 and TRBJ2-3, reads DAGVTQSPTHLIKTRGQQVTLRCSPKSGHDTVSWYQQALGQGPQFIFQYYEEEERQRGNFPDRFSGHQFPNYSSELNVNALLLGDSALYLCASSPLEADTQYFGPGTRLTVL.

V and J are TRBV27 and TRBJ1-5; 10 nucleotides line up with TRBD1. The CDR3 is 14 amino acids. Trimming removed 6 bases from V and 5 bases from J; junction bases left unmatched: 4. Germline V CDR1 and CDR2: MNHEY, SMNVEV (reference sequence). CDR3 in DNA: TGTGCCAGCAGCACGACAGGGGGCCATCAGCCCCAGCATTTT. Protein product: CASSTTGGHQPQHF.

The rearrangement uses TRBV2 and TRBJ2-7; TRBD1 matches at 9 bases. The junction had 10 bases not matched to a gene; V was cut back by 6 bases and J by 4 bases. CDR1 and CDR2 (germline): SNHLY, FYNNEI. CDR3 size: 15 residues. Here the CDR3 DNA reads TGTGCCAGCAGCGAAACCGGGACAGGGATTTACGAGCAGTACTTC. Translated, it gives CASSETGTGIYEQYF.

A single count supports this clone. Other DNA sequences in the same sample also yield this CDR3. This chain joins TRBV27 and TRBJ1-2; no clear D. Germline lookup yields CDR1 MNHEY and CDR2 SMNVEV (reference sequence). The CDR3 is 14 residues long. V lost 0 bases and J 2 bases, leaving 7 bases between the germline ends. The CDR3 here is CASSLSGGNYGYTF. The CDR3 nucleotides are TGTGCCAGCAGTTTATCGGGAGGAAACTATGGCTACACCTTC.

The chain couples TRBV14 to TRBJ2-1; 12 bases align to TRBD1. V lost 4 bases, J lost 8 bases, and 6 bases stayed unmatched. CDR3 length: 15 residues. The germline CDR1 and CDR2 sequences are SGHDN and FVKESK. The CDR3 coding sequence is TGTGCCAGCAGCCCGCGGGACAGGGGGCGTTATGAGCAGTTCTTC. Amino acids: CASSPRDRGRYEQFF.

Points on this clone: Other DNA sequences within the sample encode an identical CDR3. The chain recombines TRBV5-4 with TRBJ1-1; no firm D call. Germline V gene sequence: CDR1 SGHNT, CDR2 YYREEE (reference sequence). The CDR3 contains 12 residues. Trimming took off 0 bases at V and 3 bases at J, with 3 bases between the two ends. The CDR3 DNA reads as TGTGCCAGCAGCTTGGTAGACACTGAAGCTTTCTTT. Translation: CASSLVDTEAFF.

The chain links TRBV9 to TRBJ2-1; TRBD2 is a possible D gene (6 bases). Trimming pared 0 bases from V and 0 bases from J, leaving 10 bases between. CDR1 and CDR2 from the germline V gene are SGDLS and YYNGEE. The CDR3 covers 16 residues. CDR3: CASSVEYGSSYNEQFF. In nucleotides, the CDR3 is TGTGCCAGCAGCGTAGAGTACGGGAGCTCCTACAATGAGCAGTTCTTC.

The chain joins TRBV30 to TRBJ2-5; 11 bases line up with TRBD1. Near its end, the DNA agrees better with TRBJ2-7, so the J call may be wrong. There are 15 residues in the CDR3. Per germline, CDR1 GTSNPN and CDR2 SVGIG (reference sequence). CDR3 sequence: CAWSVAGTGGYEQYF. The CDR3 nucleotides are TGTGCCTGGAGTGTAGCCGGGACAGGGGGCTACGAGCAGTACTTC.

The rearrangement joins TRBV11-2 to TRBJ2-1; 8 nucleotides line up with TRBD2. The trim removed 5 bases at V and 5 bases at J, leaving 8 bases unmatched. Germline lookup yields CDR1 SGHAT and CDR2 FQNNGV. The CDR3 length is 15 residues. The CDR3 reads CASSKYGGGNNEQFF. The CDR3 DNA follows: TGTGCCAGCAGCAAATACGGGGGGGGTAACAATGAGCAGTTCTTC.

The gene calls are TRBV28 and TRBJ1-5, with 9 nucleotides matching TRBD1. Germline CDR1 MDHEN, CDR2 SYDVKM. CDR3 length: 17 amino acids. V lost 4 bases, J lost 1 base, and 8 bases stayed unmatched. The CDR3, as DNA: TGTGCCAGCAGTTCCAATTACAGGGGGCGAAGCAATCAGCCCCAGCATTTT. Protein product: CASSSNYRGRSNQPQHF. The full variable domain, its missing parts supplied by reference TRBV28 and TRBJ1-5, is DVKVTQSSRYLVKRTGEKVFLECVQDMDHENMFWYRQDPGLGLRLIYFSYDVKMKEKGDIPEGYSVSREKKERFSLILESASTNQTSMYLCASSSNYRGRSNQPQHFGDGTRLSIL.

This chain uses TRBV7-2 with TRBJ2-5, with 7 bases identical to TRBD1. The CDR3 runs to 14 residues. V shed 3 bases and J 2 bases; nucleotides not matched to a gene: 3. CDR1 is SGHTA and CDR2 is FQGNSA in the germline V gene. CDR3 loop: CASSFPTGQETQYF. The DNA for the CDR3 is TGTGCCAGCAGCTTCCCGACAGGGCAAGAGACCCAGTACTTC.

As to this clone: The final CDR3 position lacks the conserved phenylalanine or tryptophan, pointing to a likely read error. The DNA is left out, because the CDR3 cannot be placed on it with certainty; the CDR3 is given as TCRdb lists it. The V call is TRBV28, the J call TRBJ1-2; the D call of TRBD1 is as the table states it, not checked on the DNA. The CDR3 is 13 residues long, counting both termini. The V gene's germline CDR1 is MDHEN and CDR2 SYDVKM. CDR3 sequence: CASSLDIAGIKVH.

The V gene is TRBV7-9, the J gene TRBJ2-7, with D possibly matching TRBD1 (6 bases). Germline V gene sequence: CDR1 SEHNR, CDR2 FQNEAQ (reference sequence). The CDR3 sequence is 16 residues long. Trimming shortened V by 5 bases and J by 0 bases, and 17 bases separated the two germline ends. The CDR3 DNA reads as TGTGCCAGCAGCCCCGCCCTGGGGACATTCTCCTACGAGCAGTACTTC. It translates to CASSPALGTFSYEQYF.

The rearrangement joins TRBV7-2 to TRBJ1-1; 8 bases fit TRBD1. This CDR3 comprises 13 residues. Germline V gene sequence: CDR1 SGHTA, CDR2 FQGNSA. Trimming cost V 4 bases and J 4 bases; bases outside gene matches: 2. CDR3 protein: CASSYGQGTEAFF. Written as DNA, the CDR3 is TGTGCCAGCAGCTACGGACAGGGCACTGAAGCTTTCTTT.

V and J are TRBV10-1 and TRBJ2-1, with no clear D. CDR1 WNHNN and CDR2 SYGVQD come from the germline V gene (reference sequence). V shed 6 bases and J shed 10 bases, with 22 bases lying between them. The CDR3 is 15 amino acids. The CDR3 loop is CASRKDHRAPWEQFF. The CDR3 DNA is TGCGCCAGCAGGAAGGACCATCGAGCGCCCTGGGAGCAGTTCTTC.

This sequence joins TRBV7-6 and TRBJ2-2; weak D call: TRBD2 (5 bases). The CDR3 length is 15 residues. Trimming removed 1 base from V and 5 bases from J, with 11 bases in between. The germline V gene has CDR1 SGHVS and CDR2 FNYEAQ. The CDR3 bases are TGTGCCAGCAGCTTAGATGGAGGCTCTACCGGGGAGCTGTTTTTT. Amino acids: CASSLDGGSTGELFF.

This rearrangement joins TRBV19 to TRBJ2-1; 10 nucleotides line up with TRBD2. Per the germline V gene, CDR1 is LNHDA and CDR2 is SQIVND (reference sequence). The CDR3 length is 15 residues. Unmatched junction bases numbered 7, after V lost 6 bases and J lost 5 bases. The chain's CDR3 is CASRPGLAIHNEQFF. The CDR3 nucleotides read TGTGCCAGTAGACCGGGACTAGCGATCCACAATGAGCAGTTCTTC. The full variable domain, rest sourced from reference TRBV19 and TRBJ2-1, is DGGITQSPKYLFRKEGQNVTLSCEQNLNHDAMYWYRQDPGQGLRLIYYSQIVNDFQKGDIAEGYSVSREKKESFPLTVTSAQKNPTAFYLCASRPGLAIHNEQFFGPGTRLTVL.

V usage is TRBV7-8 and J usage is TRBJ1-5; D might be TRBD1 (6 bases). The CDR3 consists of 16 residues. The germline V gene encodes CDR1 SGHVS and CDR2 FQNEAQ. The germline V and J ends were trimmed by 2 bases and 7 bases, with 18 bases remaining between them. In DNA form, the CDR3 reads TGTGCCAGCAGCTTAAATGGGAGGAGGGGGGACCAGCCCCAGCATTTT. It encodes CASSLNGRRGDQPQHF. The complete variable domain, with remaining parts taken from reference TRBV7-8 and TRBJ1-5, reads GAGVSQSPRYKVAKRGQDVALRCDPISGHVSLFWYQQALGQGPEFLTYFQNEAQLDKSGLPSDRFFAERPEGSVSTLKIQRTQQEDSAVYLCASSLNGRRGDQPQHFGDGTRLSIL.

The V gene is TRBV27, the J gene TRBJ1-1, with 7 bases aligning to TRBD1. The CDR3 has 17 amino acids. V was pared by 6 bases and J by 0 bases, with 13 bases of the junction left unmatched. Germline V lookup: CDR1 MNHEY, CDR2 SMNVEV (reference sequence). This chain's CDR3 is CASSSGTAFRLNTEAFF. Here the CDR3 DNA reads TGTGCCAGCAGCTCCGGGACAGCCTTCCGTCTGAACACTGAAGCTTTCTTT.